This TCR beta chain was recorded in a study of yellow fever vaccine responses in identical twins. The CDR3 runs to 11 residues. Germline values: CDR1 MNHNS, CDR2 SASEGT. The V and J ends lost 6 bases and 3 bases respectively, with 4 bases between them. TCRdb re-called the RT-PCR reads through MiXCR, storing one row per CDR3 protein. The repertoire holds 20,000 to 25,000 distinct CDR3 sequences, with 60% to 85% as singletons. The sequence was obtained from a woman younger than 35 who received the yellow fever vaccine. This rearrangement joins TRBV6-1 to TRBJ2-3; the D is unclear. Sequencing used T cells from blood (PBMCs), unsorted or a sorted subset (not recorded which), obtained before or after yellow fever vaccination (not recorded which). CDR3: CASRGTDTQYF. The CDR3 DNA reads as TGTGCCAGCAGAGGGACAGATACGCAGTATTTT.